The entry below describes one TCR beta chain. In the authors' workflow: Reference gene primer amplification in the assay estimated nucleated cell counts. TCRdb keeps only in-frame clones here, not all; method: immunoSEQ multiplex PCR. Clone size and the V and J calls come from that table; the DNA yielded D and trimming. The data contain about 70,000 clones, around 83% of them singletons. The sample belongs to a study of blood T cell repertoires in COVID-19. On the study more broadly: Acute and convalescent COVID-19 samples came from the United States, Italy and Spain. Nucleic acid was either cDNA or gDNA, and it came from T cells, B-cell-depleted T cells, or PBMCs.

This CDR3 is 13 amino acids long. V was shortened by 3 bases and J by 7 bases, with 12 bases between the two germline ends. Germline V lookup: CDR1 SGHTA, CDR2 FQGNSA. Seattle-derived patients entered the study during active infection and were followed longitudinally. Sequenced: peripheral blood. The V gene is TRBV7-2, the J gene TRBJ1-2; D uncertain. This TCR was sampled from a man under 40 with COVID-19, enrolled during active disease. The CDR3 DNA sequence: TGTGCCAGCAGCTTGAATCTGGCAGGTGGCTACACCTTC. It encodes CASSLNLAGGYTF.